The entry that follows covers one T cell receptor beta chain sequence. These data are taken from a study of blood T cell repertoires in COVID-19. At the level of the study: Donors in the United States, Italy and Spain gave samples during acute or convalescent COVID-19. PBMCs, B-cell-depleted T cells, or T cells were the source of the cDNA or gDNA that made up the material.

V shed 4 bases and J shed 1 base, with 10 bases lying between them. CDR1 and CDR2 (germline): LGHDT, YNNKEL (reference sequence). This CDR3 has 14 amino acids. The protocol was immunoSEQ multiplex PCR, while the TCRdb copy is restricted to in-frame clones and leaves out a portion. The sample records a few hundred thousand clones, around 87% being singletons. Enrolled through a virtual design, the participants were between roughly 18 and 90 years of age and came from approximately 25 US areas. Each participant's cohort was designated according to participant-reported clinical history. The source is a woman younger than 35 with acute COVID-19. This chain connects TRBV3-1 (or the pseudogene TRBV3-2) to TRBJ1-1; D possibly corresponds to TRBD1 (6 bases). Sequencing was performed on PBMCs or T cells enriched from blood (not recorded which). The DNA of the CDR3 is TGTGCCAGCAGCCTACAGGGACAGAACACTGAAGCTTTCTTT. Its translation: CASSLQGQNTEAFF.